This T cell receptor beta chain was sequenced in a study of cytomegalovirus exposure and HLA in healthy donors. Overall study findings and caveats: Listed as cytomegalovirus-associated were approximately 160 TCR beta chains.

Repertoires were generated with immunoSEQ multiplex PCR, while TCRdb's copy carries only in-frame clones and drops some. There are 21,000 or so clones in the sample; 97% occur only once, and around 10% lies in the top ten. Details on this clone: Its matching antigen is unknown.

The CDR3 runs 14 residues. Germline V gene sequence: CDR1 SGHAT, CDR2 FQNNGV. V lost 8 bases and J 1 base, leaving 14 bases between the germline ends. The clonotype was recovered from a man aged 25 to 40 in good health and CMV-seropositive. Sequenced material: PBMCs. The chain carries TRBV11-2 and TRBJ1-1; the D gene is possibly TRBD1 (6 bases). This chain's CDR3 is CASLGGGANTEAFF. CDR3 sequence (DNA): TGTGCCAGCCTAGGGGGAGGGGCGAACACTGAAGCTTTCTTT.